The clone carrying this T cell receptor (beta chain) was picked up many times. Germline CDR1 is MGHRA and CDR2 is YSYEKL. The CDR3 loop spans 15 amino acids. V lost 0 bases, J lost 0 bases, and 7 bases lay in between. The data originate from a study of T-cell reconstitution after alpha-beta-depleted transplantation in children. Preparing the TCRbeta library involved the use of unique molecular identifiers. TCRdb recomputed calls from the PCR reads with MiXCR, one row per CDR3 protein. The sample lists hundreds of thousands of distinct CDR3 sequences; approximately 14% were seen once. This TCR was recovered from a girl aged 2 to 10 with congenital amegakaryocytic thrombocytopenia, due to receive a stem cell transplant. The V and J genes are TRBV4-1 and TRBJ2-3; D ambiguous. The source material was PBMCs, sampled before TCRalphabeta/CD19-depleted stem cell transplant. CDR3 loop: CASSQEQPSTDTQYF. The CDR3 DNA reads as TGCGCCAGCAGCCAAGAACAACCTAGCACAGATACGCAGTATTTT.